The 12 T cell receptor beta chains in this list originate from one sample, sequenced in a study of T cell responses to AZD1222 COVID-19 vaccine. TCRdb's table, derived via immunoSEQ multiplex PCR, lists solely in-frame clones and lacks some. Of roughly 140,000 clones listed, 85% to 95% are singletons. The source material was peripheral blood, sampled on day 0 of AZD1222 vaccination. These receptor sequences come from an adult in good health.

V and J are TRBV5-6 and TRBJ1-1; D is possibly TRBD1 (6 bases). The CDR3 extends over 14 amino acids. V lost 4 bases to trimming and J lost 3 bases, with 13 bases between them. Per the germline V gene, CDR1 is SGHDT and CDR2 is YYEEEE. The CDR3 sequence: CASSTQGIDTEAFF. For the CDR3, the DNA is TGTGCCAGCAGCACCCAGGGGATCGACACTGAAGCTTTCTTT.

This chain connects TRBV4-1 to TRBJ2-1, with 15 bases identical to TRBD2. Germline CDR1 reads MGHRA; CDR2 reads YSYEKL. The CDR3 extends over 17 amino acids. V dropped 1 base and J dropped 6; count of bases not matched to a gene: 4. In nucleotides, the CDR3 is TGCGCCAGCAGCCAAGGGACTAGCGGGGGGGCCTCCAATGAGCAGTTCTTC. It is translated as CASSQGTSGGASNEQFF.

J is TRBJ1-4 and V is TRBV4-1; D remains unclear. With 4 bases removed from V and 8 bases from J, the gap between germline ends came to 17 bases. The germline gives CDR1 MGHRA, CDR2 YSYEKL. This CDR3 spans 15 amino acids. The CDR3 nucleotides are TGCGCCAGCAGCCGCTCCCAGAGGGAACAAGAAAAACTGTTTTTT. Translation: CASSRSQREQEKLFF.

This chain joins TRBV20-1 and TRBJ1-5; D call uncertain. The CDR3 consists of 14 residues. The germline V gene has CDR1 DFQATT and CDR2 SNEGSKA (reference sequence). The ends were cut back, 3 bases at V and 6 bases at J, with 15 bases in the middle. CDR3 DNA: TGCAGTGCTAGTCGTTTTCTAGGTGCTCAGCCCCAGCATTTT. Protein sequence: CSASRFLGAQPQHF.

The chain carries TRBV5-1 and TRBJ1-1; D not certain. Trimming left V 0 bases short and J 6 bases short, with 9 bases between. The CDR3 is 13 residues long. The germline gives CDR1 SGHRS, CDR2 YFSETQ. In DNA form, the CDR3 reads TGCGCCAGCAGCTTGGTAGCGGATTCTGAAGCTTTCTTT. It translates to CASSLVADSEAFF.

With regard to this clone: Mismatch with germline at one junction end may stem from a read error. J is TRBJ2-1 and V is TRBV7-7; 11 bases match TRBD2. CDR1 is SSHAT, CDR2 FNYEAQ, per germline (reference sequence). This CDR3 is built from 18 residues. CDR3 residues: CASSLGGSGRATYNEQFF. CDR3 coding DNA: TGTGCTAGCAGCTTAGGGGGTAGCGGGAGGGCAACCTACAATGAGCAGTTCTTC.

CDR3 sequence reads: CATSTGGRYEQYF. In DNA form, the CDR3 reads TGTGCCACCTCGACAGGGGGTAGGTACGAGCAGTACTTC. V gene TRBV15 combines with J gene TRBJ2-7; 9 nucleotides agree with TRBD1. J gave up 4 bases and V 8 bases, and 6 bases lay outside the gene matches. The CDR3 loop spans 13 amino acids. CDR1 and CDR2 from the germline V gene are LNHNV and YYDKDF (reference sequence). Full variable domain (rest looked up from reference TRBV15 and TRBJ2-7): DAMVIQNPRYQVTQFGKPVTLSCSQTLNHNVMYWYQQKSSQAPKLLFHYYDKDFNNEADTPDNFQSRRPNTSFCFLDIRSPGLGDTAMYLCATSTGGRYEQYFGPGTRLTVT.

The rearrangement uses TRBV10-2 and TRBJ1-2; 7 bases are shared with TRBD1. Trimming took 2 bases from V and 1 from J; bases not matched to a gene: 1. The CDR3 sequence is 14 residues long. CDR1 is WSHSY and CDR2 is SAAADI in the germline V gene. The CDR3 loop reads CASSEAGGNYGYTF. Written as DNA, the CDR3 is TGCGCCAGCAGTGAGGCAGGGGGTAACTATGGCTACACCTTC.

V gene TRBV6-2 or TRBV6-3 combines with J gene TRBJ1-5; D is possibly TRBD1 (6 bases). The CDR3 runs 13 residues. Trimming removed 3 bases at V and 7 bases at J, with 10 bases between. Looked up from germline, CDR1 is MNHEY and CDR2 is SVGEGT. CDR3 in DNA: TGTGCCAGCAGTTATGCAGGGGTCCAGCCCCAGCATTTT. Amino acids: CASSYAGVQPQHF.

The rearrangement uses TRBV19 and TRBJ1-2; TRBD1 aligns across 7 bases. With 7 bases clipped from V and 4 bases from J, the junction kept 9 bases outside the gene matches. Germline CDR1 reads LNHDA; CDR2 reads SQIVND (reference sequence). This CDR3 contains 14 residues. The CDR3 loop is CASTPEGQLYGYTF. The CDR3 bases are TGTGCCAGTACCCCAGAGGGACAGCTCTATGGCTACACCTTC.

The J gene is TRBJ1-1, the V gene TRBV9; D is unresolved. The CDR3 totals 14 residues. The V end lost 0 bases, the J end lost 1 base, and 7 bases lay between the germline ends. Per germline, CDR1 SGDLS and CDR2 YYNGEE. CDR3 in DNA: TGTGCCAGCAGCGTAGAGGGCAGGAACACTGAAGCTTTCTTT. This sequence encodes CASSVEGRNTEAFF.

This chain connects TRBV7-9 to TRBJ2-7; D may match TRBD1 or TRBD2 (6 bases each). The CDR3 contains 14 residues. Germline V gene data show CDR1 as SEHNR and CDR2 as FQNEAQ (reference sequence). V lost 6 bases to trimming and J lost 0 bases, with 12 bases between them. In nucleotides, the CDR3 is TGTGCCAGCAGGGGGGGCCTTAGCTCCTACGAGCAGTACTTC. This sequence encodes CASRGGLSSYEQYF.